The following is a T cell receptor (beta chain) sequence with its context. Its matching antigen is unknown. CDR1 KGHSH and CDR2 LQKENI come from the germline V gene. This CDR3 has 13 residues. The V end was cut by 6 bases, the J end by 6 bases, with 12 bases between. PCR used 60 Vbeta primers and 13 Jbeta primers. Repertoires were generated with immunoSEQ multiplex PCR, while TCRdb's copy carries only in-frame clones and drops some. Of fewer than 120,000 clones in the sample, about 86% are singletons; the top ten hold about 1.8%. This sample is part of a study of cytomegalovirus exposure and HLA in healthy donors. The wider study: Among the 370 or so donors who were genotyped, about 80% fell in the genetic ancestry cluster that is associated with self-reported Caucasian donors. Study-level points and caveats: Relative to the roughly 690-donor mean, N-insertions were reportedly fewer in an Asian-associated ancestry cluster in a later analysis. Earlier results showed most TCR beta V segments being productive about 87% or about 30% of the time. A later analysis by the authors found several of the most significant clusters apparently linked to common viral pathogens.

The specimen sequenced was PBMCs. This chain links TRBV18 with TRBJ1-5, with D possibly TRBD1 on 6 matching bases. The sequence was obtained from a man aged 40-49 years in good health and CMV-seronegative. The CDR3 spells CASSQDSRQPQHF. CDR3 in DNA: TGTGCCAGCTCTCAGGACAGTCGTCAGCCCCAGCATTTT.